The 20 T cell receptor beta chains below come from one sample, sequenced in a study of CD8+CD57+ T cells in acquired aplastic anemia (dated by TCRdb to the late 2010s). The data were produced on an Illumina HiSeq 2000. Profiling of TCR beta VDJ combinations and CDR3 sequences used genomic DNA as the template. In-frame beta chains were kept once TCRdb had trimmed the public reads at Q25 with fastp and called clones with MiXCR. Every entry covers one CDR3 protein and lists the most common genes and DNA from its rows. The sample table shows around 150,000 distinct CDR3 sequences, and around half are seen once. Together, the top ten hold roughly 30% of the sample. The patients picked for sequencing were ones in whom flow cytometry had shown an expansion of CD8+CD57+ cells. Source material: sorted CD4+, CD8+, or CD8+CD57+ T cells (not recorded which) from PBMCs. These receptors were collected from a human donor with aplastic anemia.

Concerning this clonotype: It may be a read error: a sequence one base away is much more abundant. The V gene is TRBV5-6, the J gene TRBJ1-1; 8 nucleotides line up with TRBD1. This CDR3 spans 14 amino acids. Germline CDR1 reads SGHDT; CDR2 reads YYEEEE. V gave up 3 bases and J gave up 3 bases; unmatched junction bases: 4. The CDR3 is CASSSTGVDTEAFF. CDR3 in DNA: TGTGCCAGCAGCTCGACAGGGGTGGACACTGAAGCTTTCTTT.

This clonotype was counted ten times or more. This chain uses TRBV6-1 with TRBJ2-6, with D uncertain. This CDR3 is 15 amino acids long. The V gene lost 1 base and the J gene lost 1 base, with 5 bases spanning the gap. Germline CDR1 reads MNHNS; CDR2 reads SASEGT. CDR3 region: CASSEGLSGANVLTF. As DNA, the CDR3 is TGTGCCAGCAGTGAAGGTCTATCTGGGGCCAACGTCCTGACTTTC.

This clonotype was observed a handful of times. The V call is TRBV27, the J call TRBJ2-5; 9 nucleotides match TRBD2. The CDR3 sequence is 20 residues long. Looked up from germline, CDR1 is MNHEY and CDR2 is SMNVEV (reference sequence). J was trimmed by 3 bases and V by 5 bases; bases with no gene match: 22. CDR3 region: CASSVDISGDTSGSKETQYF. In DNA form, the CDR3 reads TGTGCCAGCAGTGTCGACATCTCTGGGGATACTAGCGGGTCGAAAGAGACCCAGTACTTC.

This chain connects TRBV6-1 to TRBJ2-1; D uncertain. Per the germline V gene, CDR1 is MNHNS and CDR2 is SASEGT. There are 13 residues in the CDR3. Trimming took 7 bases from V and 7 from J, leaving 14 bases between them. In DNA form, the CDR3 reads TGTGCCAGCACCCCCTGGCGGTCAAATGAGCAGTTCTTC. Translation gives CASTPWRSNEQFF.

For this clonotype: This could be a read error, since a much larger clone is one nucleotide away. The CDR3 sequence is CARSVGAEQYF. The DNA for the CDR3 is TGTGCCAGGAGTGTGGGGGCCGAGCAGTACTTC. V and J are TRBV7-9 and TRBJ2-7, with a weak D call TRBD1 (6 bases). Trimming stripped 9 bases from V and 6 bases from J, with 12 bases between. Germline V gene data show CDR1 as SEHNR and CDR2 as FQNEAQ (reference sequence). This CDR3 spans 11 amino acids.

This clonotype occurred many times. The rearrangement links TRBV7-9 to TRBJ2-2; 7 bases are shared with TRBD1. From germline, CDR1 is SEHNR and CDR2 FQNEAQ (reference sequence). CDR3 length: 17 amino acids. Trimming took 1 base from V and 5 from J; bases not matched to a gene: 10. The CDR3 here is CASSLGPRDSLTGELFF. CDR3 coding DNA: TGTGCCAGCAGCTTAGGTCCCCGGGACAGTCTTACCGGGGAGCTGTTTTTT.

The chain uses TRBV19 and TRBJ2-1; D unresolved. V was trimmed by 5 bases and J by 6 bases, leaving 8 bases between them. From germline, CDR1 is LNHDA and CDR2 SQIVND (reference sequence). The CDR3 covers 12 residues. CDR3 sequence: CASSPMGNEQFF. CDR3 DNA: TGTGCCAGTAGTCCCATGGGCAATGAGCAGTTCTTC.

This clonotype was seen a few times. Given a much more abundant clone one base away, this may be a read error. The chain has TRBV5-1 and TRBJ1-1; TRBD1 is a possible D gene (5 bases). The CDR3 has 11 amino acids. Germline V CDR1 and CDR2: SGHRS, YFSETQ. Written as DNA, the CDR3 is TGCGCCAGCAGCCAGGGTACTGAAGCTCTCTTT. It codes for CASSQGTEALF.

This clonotype was detected ten times or more. This CDR3 is CASSVTGGLGYYEQYF. In DNA, the CDR3 is TGTGCCAGCAGCGTAACGGGGGGACTAGGTTACTACGAGCAGTACTTC. V usage is TRBV9 and J usage is TRBJ2-7, with 8 bases matching TRBD2. V shed 1 base and J 3 bases; nucleotides not matched to a gene: 9. Germline loops: CDR1 SGDLS, CDR2 YYNGEE. This CDR3 has 16 residues.

The chain joins TRBV11-1 to TRBJ2-7; 10 nucleotides align to TRBD2. After removal of 10 bases from V and 4 bases from J, the junction contained 7 bases not matched to a gene. The germline CDR1 and CDR2 sequences are SGHAT and FQDESV (reference sequence). The CDR3 is 13 residues long. CDR3 amino acids: CATSGLANYEQYF. In DNA, the CDR3 is TGTGCCACCTCGGGACTAGCGAATTACGAGCAGTACTTC.

CDR3 in DNA: TGTGCCAGCAGCTTGGGCGGGAGCGGGGAGCTGTTTTTT. This sequence encodes CASSLGGSGELFF. This sequence joins TRBV5-5 and TRBJ2-2; TRBD2 matches 7 bases. Trimming took 0 bases from V and 7 from J; bases not matched to a gene: 0. Germline V gene sequence: CDR1 SGHKS, CDR2 YYEKEE (reference sequence). The CDR3 covers 13 residues.

V and J are TRBV27 and TRBJ1-1; no reliable D call. The CDR3 sequence is 13 residues long. Germline loops: CDR1 MNHEY, CDR2 SMNVEV (reference sequence). V lost 0 bases and J lost 8, with 10 bases in between. CDR3 sequence reads: CASSLSGSLEAFF. The CDR3 DNA is TGTGCCAGCAGTTTATCAGGGTCACTCGAAGCTTTCTTT.

This clonotype came up many times. The chain has TRBV6-5 and TRBJ2-7; D is possibly TRBD1 (5 bases). This CDR3 is built from 15 residues. The V gene's germline CDR1 is MNHEY and CDR2 SVGAGI. V was trimmed by 0 bases and J by 2 bases, leaving 11 bases between them. The DNA for the CDR3 is TGTGCCAGCAGTTACTCGGGCAGGGATACCTACGAGCAGTACTTC. Translating gives CASSYSGRDTYEQYF.

This clonotype was seen more than once but under ten times. V and J are TRBV9 and TRBJ2-1; D might be TRBD1 (6 bases). Per the germline V gene, CDR1 is SGDLS and CDR2 is YYNGEE. Trimming removed 4 bases at V and 6 bases at J, with 8 bases between. The CDR3 contains 12 residues. The CDR3 is CASSTQGNEQFF. The CDR3 DNA sequence: TGTGCCAGCAGCACACAGGGCAATGAGCAGTTCTTC.

As for this clonotype: At one end, the junction sequence differs from germline, possibly due to a read error. The rearrangement joins TRBV7-7 to TRBJ2-1; D not resolved. CDR1 and CDR2 (germline): SSHAT, FNYEAQ (reference sequence). CDR3 length equals 13 residues. The CDR3 here is CASSRTIYNEQFF. CDR3 DNA: TGTGCTAGCAGCCGTACTATTTACAATGAGCAGTTCTTC.

This chain joins TRBV4-1 and TRBJ2-3, with TRBD1 as a possible D gene (6 bases). The V gene's germline CDR1 is MGHRA and CDR2 YSYEKL. The CDR3 is made up of 15 amino acids. Trimming took 3 bases from V and 3 from J, leaving 13 bases between them. CDR3 residues: CASSHVFQGTDTQYF. CDR3 DNA sequence: TGCGCCAGCAGCCATGTTTTCCAGGGGACAGATACGCAGTATTTT.

This clonotype was detected ten times or more. The J gene is TRBJ2-7, the V gene TRBV6-1; D is unclear. The V and J ends lost 3 bases and 3 bases respectively, with 12 bases between them. Germline V CDR1 and CDR2: MNHNS, SASEGT. The CDR3 is made up of 14 amino acids. CDR3 region: CASSDWRQIYEQYF. Here the CDR3 DNA reads TGTGCCAGCAGTGATTGGAGACAAATCTACGAGCAGTACTTC.

V usage is TRBV24-1 and J usage is TRBJ2-1; TRBD1 agrees at 11 bases. Germline V gene data show CDR1 as KGHDR and CDR2 as SFDVKD. The CDR3 length is 17 residues. The ends lost 4 bases at V and 7 bases at J; junction bases unmatched: 11. The CDR3 loop reads CATSEHRKDRGQNEQFF. Here the CDR3 DNA reads TGTGCCACCAGTGAGCATAGAAAGGACAGGGGGCAAAATGAGCAGTTCTTC.

The V gene is TRBV15, the J gene TRBJ1-3; no reliable D call. CDR1 and CDR2 from the germline V gene are LNHNV and YYDKDF (reference sequence). V lost 0 bases, J lost 2 bases, and 11 bases lay in between. CDR3 length: 16 residues. CDR3 loop: CATSRDRGSPGNTIYF. In nucleotides, the CDR3 is TGTGCCACCAGCAGAGATCGGGGATCACCTGGAAACACCATATATTTT.

The sample holds a few counts of this clonotype. The V call is TRBV2, the J call TRBJ1-1; 8 bases map to TRBD1. V trimming: 8 bases; J trimming: 0 bases; junction bases outside the gene matches: 8. This CDR3 comprises 15 residues. The germline V gene has CDR1 SNHLY and CDR2 FYNNEI. CDR3 sequence reads: CASHVRDRMNTEAFF. The CDR3 coding sequence is TGTGCCAGCCACGTCCGGGACAGGATGAACACTGAAGCTTTCTTT.